These 19 T cell receptor beta chains came from one sample sequenced in a study of OX40 agonist ivuxolimab in advanced cancers. Produced via immunoSEQ multiplex PCR; TCRdb's table is partial and in-frame only. The sample yields about 98,000 clones, approximately 93% seen once. This material consisted of CD4+ or CD8+ T cells sorted from blood, taken in a trial of the OX40 agonist ivuxolimab. The receptor set was obtained from an adult with an advanced solid tumor such as melanoma, head and neck, liver or kidney cancer.

The rearrangement links TRBV5-1 to TRBJ1-2, with D uncertain. The CDR3 spans 13 residues. Germline-derived CDR1 and CDR2 are SGHRS and YFSETQ. The V end was cut by 3 bases, the J end by 0 bases, with 6 bases between. CDR3 sequence reads: CASSWSANYGYTF. As DNA, the CDR3 is TGCGCCAGCAGCTGGTCAGCTAACTATGGCTACACCTTC.

This chain connects TRBV11-2 to TRBJ1-1; 8 nucleotides line up with TRBD1. The CDR3 extends over 15 amino acids. The germline gives CDR1 SGHAT, CDR2 FQNNGV. V lost 3 bases and J lost 5; bases outside the gene matches: 8. The CDR3 DNA is TGTGCCAGCAGCTTTGCCGGGACAGGAAGTACTGAAGCTTTCTTT. Its translation: CASSFAGTGSTEAFF.

This sequence joins TRBV2 and TRBJ1-5; D remains unclear. The CDR3 extends over 13 amino acids. V was cut by 6 bases and J by 5 bases, with 11 bases left in between. The V gene's germline CDR1 is SNHLY and CDR2 FYNNEI. The CDR3 nucleotides are TGTGCCAGCAGGACGGGCGACGATCAGCCCCAGCATTTT. Encoded protein: CASRTGDDQPQHF.

The chain recombines TRBV15 with TRBJ1-2; tentatively, D is TRBD1 (6 bases). V was trimmed by 5 bases and J by 2 bases, leaving 9 bases between them. The CDR3 length is 13 residues. The germline CDR1 and CDR2 sequences are LNHNV and YYDKDF (reference sequence). In nucleotides, the CDR3 is TGTGCCACCAGCCCCCAGGGGAACTATGGCTACACCTTC. Translated: CATSPQGNYGYTF.

This clone was observed a single time. The CDR3 protein is CAISASRAPQDEQFF. The CDR3 DNA reads as TGTGCCATCAGTGCGAGCAGGGCCCCTCAGGATGAGCAGTTCTTC. This sequence joins TRBV10-3 and TRBJ2-1; possibly TRBD1 for D (5 bases). V gave up 4 bases and J gave up 8 bases, with 18 bases separating them. This CDR3 has 15 amino acids. Germline V gene data show CDR1 as ENHRY and CDR2 as SYGVKD.

The J gene is TRBJ2-1, the V gene TRBV5-1; 8 positions match TRBD2. CDR3 length equals 14 residues. The V and J ends lost 4 bases and 5 bases, in that order; junction bases with no gene match: 5. Germline CDR1 and CDR2: SGHRS and YFSETQ. The CDR3 here is CASSKGLVDNEQFF. CDR3 nucleotides: TGCGCCAGCAGCAAGGGACTAGTTGACAATGAGCAGTTCTTC.

This rearrangement joins TRBV7-3 to TRBJ2-5, with TRBD1 matching 9 bases. V shed 5 bases, J shed 5 bases, and the junction held 3 bases outside the gene matches. Germline V CDR1 and CDR2: SGHTA, FQGTGA. CDR3 length: 13 residues. Written as DNA, the CDR3 is TGTGCCAGCAGCCCTGGACAGGGGGAGACCCAGTACTTC. This codes for CASSPGQGETQYF.

The chain uses TRBV9 and TRBJ1-2; the D gene is possibly TRBD1 (5 bases). Looked up from germline, CDR1 is SGDLS and CDR2 is YYNGEE. Trimming stripped 5 bases from V and 5 bases from J, with 13 bases between. This CDR3 comprises 13 residues. CDR3 bases: TGTGCCAGCAGGGCCGGGACTACTTATGGCTACACCTTC. Amino acid sequence: CASRAGTTYGYTF.

This chain uses TRBV19 with TRBJ1-6, with D possibly TRBD1 on 6 matching bases. The V gene's germline CDR1 is LNHDA and CDR2 SQIVND (reference sequence). The CDR3 spans 14 residues. Trimming left V 8 bases short and J 6 bases short, with 14 bases between. CDR3 loop: CASSVTGANSPLHF. The DNA of the CDR3 is TGTGCCAGTTCCGTGACAGGCGCTAATTCACCCCTCCACTTT.

This sequence joins TRBV19 and TRBJ2-1, with 9 bases identical to TRBD2. CDR1 and CDR2 (germline): LNHDA, SQIVND (reference sequence). The CDR3 is made up of 15 amino acids. With V trimmed by 3 bases and J by 7 bases, 7 bases remained unmatched. The CDR3 spells CASSIWREGLNEQFF. CDR3 sequence (DNA): TGTGCCAGTAGTATCTGGCGGGAGGGCCTGAATGAGCAGTTCTTC.

The chain is built from TRBV18 and TRBJ1-6; unclear D gene. Germline V CDR1 and CDR2: KGHSH, LQKENI. The length of the CDR3 is 18 residues. V was trimmed by 0 bases and J by 8 bases, leaving 20 bases between them. CDR3 DNA: TGTGCCAGCTCACCACCGTCTCTTTTAGGAGCTGGACATTCACCCCTCCACTTT. It codes for CASSPPSLLGAGHSPLHF.

The chain links TRBV19 to TRBJ1-5; no clear D gene. V gave up 6 bases and J gave up 5 bases, with 8 bases separating them. Germline CDR1 LNHDA, CDR2 SQIVND (reference sequence). The CDR3 is 12 amino acids. CDR3: CASSRRHQPQHF. For the CDR3, the DNA is TGTGCCAGTAGCAGGCGGCATCAGCCCCAGCATTTT.

The chain carries TRBV9 and TRBJ2-7; D is possibly TRBD1 (6 bases). This CDR3 contains 15 residues. Per the germline V gene, CDR1 is SGDLS and CDR2 is YYNGEE. V was trimmed by 4 bases and J by 3 bases, leaving 17 bases between them. DNA for the CDR3: TGTGCCAGCAGCCCCACAAGAGCCAGGGGCTACGAGCAGTACTTC. It translates to CASSPTRARGYEQYF.

This clone has only one observation. The chain carries TRBV5-4 and TRBJ2-3; no clear D gene. Deletions cut 0 bases from V and 4 bases from J, with 12 bases between. Germline CDR1 reads SGHNT; CDR2 reads YYREEE (reference sequence). CDR3 size: 15 residues. The CDR3 spells CASSLGPDGPDTQYF. CDR3 DNA sequence: TGTGCCAGCAGCTTGGGGCCAGACGGGCCAGATACGCAGTATTTT.

The chain recombines TRBV6-6 with TRBJ1-5; weak D call: TRBD1 (6 bases). The V gene's germline CDR1 is MNHNY and CDR2 SVGAGI (reference sequence). Trimming removed 8 bases from V and 6 bases from J, with 17 bases in between. The CDR3 spans 14 residues. The CDR3 reads CASQPSGGIQPQHF. In nucleotides, the CDR3 is TGTGCCAGCCAACCCTCGGGGGGCATTCAGCCCCAGCATTTT.

The rearrangement joins TRBV6-1 to TRBJ1-6; TRBD1 is a possible D gene (5 bases). CDR1 and CDR2 from the germline V gene are MNHNS and SASEGT. V shed 6 bases and J shed 7 bases, with 13 bases lying between them. CDR3 length equals 14 residues. The chain's CDR3 is CASRAGAGNSPLHF. CDR3 DNA sequence: TGTGCCAGCAGAGCCGGGGCGGGGAATTCACCCCTCCACTTT.

The rearrangement joins TRBV9 to TRBJ2-1, with 8 bases fitting TRBD1. The CDR3 is made up of 15 amino acids. The V segment lost 3 bases and the J segment 9 bases; nucleotides outside the gene matches: 11. Germline values: CDR1 SGDLS, CDR2 YYNGEE. This CDR3 is CASSAEIDRGGEQFF. CDR3 in DNA: TGTGCCAGCAGCGCCGAGATCGACAGGGGAGGTGAGCAGTTCTTC.

This clone was detected only once. This chain joins TRBV30 and TRBJ2-7; a weak D match, TRBD1 (5 bases). Trimming stripped 6 bases from V and 5 bases from J, with 14 bases between. The CDR3 consists of 12 residues. CDR1 is GTSNPN and CDR2 is SVGIG in the germline V gene (reference sequence). The CDR3 region is CACQKGRDEQYV. The CDR3 DNA follows: TGTGCCTGCCAGAAGGGCAGGGACGAGCAGTACGTC.

V usage is TRBV27 and J usage is TRBJ1-3, with D possibly matching TRBD1 (6 bases). The V end was cut by 9 bases, the J end by 3 bases, with 9 bases between. The length of the CDR3 is 12 residues. Germline assignment: CDR1 MNHEY and CDR2 SMNVEV (reference sequence). The CDR3 loop is CASSTGGNTIYF. The CDR3 coding sequence is TGTGCCAGTTCGACAGGTGGAAACACCATATATTTT.